This passage covers 14 T cell receptor beta chains from one sample sequenced in a study of shared clonotypes between healthy human individuals. Clones were read by immunoSEQ multiplex PCR, and TCRdb kept only the in-frame ones, dropping some. The sample records 400,000 to 500,000 clones, around 80% being singletons. The material sequenced was PBMCs. The receptors were sampled from a woman between 40 and 55 years old in good health. Some clones in this sample may be carry-over from other donors' samples.

The V and J genes are TRBV6-1 and TRBJ1-5; D is uncertain. V was clipped by 9 bases and J by 0 bases, with 9 bases between them. There are 13 residues in the CDR3. Germline V gene lookup returns CDR1 MNHNS and CDR2 SASEGT. CDR3 nucleotide sequence: TGTGCCAGTCTTCGGGATAGCAATCAGCCCCAGCATTTT. Amino acid sequence: CASLRDSNQPQHF.

The rearrangement links TRBV2 to TRBJ1-5; tentative D call: TRBD1 (5 bases). V gave up 3 bases and J gave up 4 bases, with 10 bases separating them. CDR1 and CDR2 (germline): SNHLY, FYNNEI. CDR3 size: 14 residues. CDR3 sequence: CASSDVRENQPQHF. The CDR3 nucleotides read TGTGCCAGCAGTGATGTCAGGGAGAATCAGCCCCAGCATTTT.

Only a few counts were recorded for this clone. The V call is TRBV29-1, the J call TRBJ2-7; D is ambiguous. Germline V lookup: CDR1 SQVTM, CDR2 ANQGSEA. The CDR3 contains 10 residues. Trimming removed 4 bases from V and 5 bases from J, with 6 bases in between. The CDR3 DNA reads TGCAGCGTTGCTTGGGACGAGCAGTACTTC. Translating gives CSVAWDEQYF.

The V gene is TRBV18, the J gene TRBJ2-5; D not certain. This CDR3 comprises 13 residues. Trimming took off 6 bases at V and 1 base at J, with 9 bases between the two ends. Germline-derived CDR1 and CDR2 are KGHSH and LQKENI. CDR3 in amino acids: CASSLGSQETQYF. Written as DNA, the CDR3 is TGTGCCAGCTCCCTTGGGTCCCAAGAGACCCAGTACTTC.

This chain joins TRBV28 and TRBJ2-7, with 7 bases fitting TRBD1. The trim removed 5 bases at V and 1 base at J, leaving 14 bases unmatched. Germline-derived CDR1 and CDR2 are MDHEN and SYDVKM. The CDR3 sequence is 17 residues long. CDR3 DNA: TGTGCCAGCAGTGTACCCCTCGTTCCGGGACAGTCCTACGAGCAGTACTTC. This codes for CASSVPLVPGQSYEQYF. The full variable domain, completed using reference TRBV28 and TRBJ2-7, is DVKVTQSSRYLVKRTGEKVFLECVQDMDHENMFWYRQDPGLGLRLIYFSYDVKMKEKGDIPEGYSVSREKKERFSLILESASTNQTSMYLCASSVPLVPGQSYEQYFGPGTRLTVT.

The chain links TRBV10-3 to TRBJ2-5; D remains unclear. This CDR3 spans 13 amino acids. Germline CDR1 ENHRY, CDR2 SYGVKD. The V gene lost 7 bases and the J gene lost 0 bases, with 9 bases spanning the gap. CDR3 in DNA: TGTGCCATCAATGGAAACAACCAAGAGACCCAGTACTTC. Amino acids: CAINGNNQETQYF.

V and J are TRBV7-8 and TRBJ2-7; tentatively, D is TRBD1 (5 bases). This CDR3 contains 14 residues. The germline V and J ends were trimmed by 6 bases and 3 bases, with 15 bases remaining between them. Looked up from germline, CDR1 is SGHVS and CDR2 is FQNEAQ. The CDR3 loop is CASRAIQGLYEQYF. Written as DNA, the CDR3 is TGTGCCAGCAGGGCAATCCAGGGTCTCTACGAGCAGTACTTC.

The chain is built from TRBV19 and TRBJ2-7, with 11 bases lining up with TRBD2. The germline V gene encodes CDR1 LNHDA and CDR2 SQIVND (reference sequence). Germline trimming cut 4 bases from V and 7 bases from J; bases unmatched to any gene: 9. The CDR3 spans 15 residues. This chain's CDR3 is CASSTLRLAGNEQYF. CDR3 DNA sequence: TGTGCCAGTAGTACCCTTCGACTAGCGGGAAATGAGCAGTACTTC.

The chain employs TRBV19 and TRBJ2-7, with 7 bases that match TRBD1. The CDR3 totals 13 residues. The germline V gene encodes CDR1 LNHDA and CDR2 SQIVND (reference sequence). V shed 5 bases, J shed 1 base, and the junction held 2 bases outside the gene matches. CDR3 in amino acids: CASSVDRSYEQYF. DNA for the CDR3: TGTGCCAGTAGTGTGGACAGGTCCTACGAGCAGTACTTC.

The gene calls are TRBV7-9 and TRBJ1-4; 7 positions match TRBD1. The CDR3 is 15 amino acids. With V trimmed by 1 base and J by 7 bases, 6 bases remained unmatched. Germline V gives CDR1 SEHNR, CDR2 FQNEAQ (reference sequence). The CDR3 DNA reads TGTGCCAGCAGCTTAGTAACAGGGGATACTGAAAAACTGTTTTTT. Amino acids: CASSLVTGDTEKLFF.

The chain joins TRBV19 to TRBJ1-5; TRBD1 might be the D (5 bases). The CDR3 totals 15 residues. Germline CDR1 reads LNHDA; CDR2 reads SQIVND (reference sequence). The ends were cut back, 3 bases at V and 0 bases at J, with 9 bases in the middle. CDR3 protein: CASSMGLNSNQPQHF. The CDR3 nucleotides are TGTGCCAGTAGTATGGGGCTGAATAGCAATCAGCCCCAGCATTTT.

The J gene is TRBJ2-7, the V gene TRBV5-1, with 9 bases lining up with TRBD1. CDR3 length: 14 residues. The V and J ends lost 0 bases and 6 bases, in that order; junction bases with no gene match: 4. In germline, CDR1 is SGHRS, CDR2 YFSETQ. The CDR3 bases are TGCGCCAGCAGCTTGGGACAGGGGGGTCGCGAGCAGTACTTC. It encodes CASSLGQGGREQYF.

The chain is built from TRBV27 and TRBJ2-3; TRBD2 aligns across 12 bases. This CDR3 comprises 16 residues. J gave up 3 bases and V 2 bases, and 3 bases lay outside the gene matches. Germline V gene sequence: CDR1 MNHEY, CDR2 SMNVEV (reference sequence). The CDR3 sequence is CASSLLAGGLTDTQYF. CDR3 bases: TGTGCCAGCAGTTTACTAGCGGGAGGGTTAACAGATACGCAGTATTTT.

Notes on this clone: A much larger clone is a single base away; this may be a read error. The chain employs TRBV7-3 and TRBJ2-2; possibly TRBD1 for D (5 bases). V lost 5 bases to trimming and J lost 7 bases, with 14 bases between them. Germline CDR1 SGHTA, CDR2 FQGTGA. The CDR3 runs to 14 residues. The CDR3 loop is CASSRAGNLGELFF. DNA of the CDR3: TGTGCCAGCAGCCGAGCAGGGAATCTCGGGGAGCTGTTTTTT. Using reference TRBV7-3 and TRBJ2-2 for the parts outside the CDR3, the full variable domain is GAGVSQTPSNKVTEKGKYVELRCDPISGHTALYWYRQSLGQGPEFLIYFQGTGAADDSGLPNDRFFAVRPEGSVSTLKIQRTERGDSAVYLCASSRAGNLGELFFGEGSRLTVL.